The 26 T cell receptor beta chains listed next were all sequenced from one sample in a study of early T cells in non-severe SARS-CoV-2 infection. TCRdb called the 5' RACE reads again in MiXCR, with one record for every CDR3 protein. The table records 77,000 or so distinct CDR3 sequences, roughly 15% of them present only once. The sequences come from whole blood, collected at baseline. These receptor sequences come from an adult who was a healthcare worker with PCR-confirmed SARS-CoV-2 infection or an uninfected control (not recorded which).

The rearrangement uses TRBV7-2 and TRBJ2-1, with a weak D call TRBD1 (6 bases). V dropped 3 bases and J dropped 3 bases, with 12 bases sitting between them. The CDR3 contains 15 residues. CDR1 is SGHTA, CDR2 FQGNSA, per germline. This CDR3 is CASSFGDNLYNEQFF. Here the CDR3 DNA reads TGTGCCAGCAGCTTTGGGGACAACCTCTACAATGAGCAGTTCTTC.

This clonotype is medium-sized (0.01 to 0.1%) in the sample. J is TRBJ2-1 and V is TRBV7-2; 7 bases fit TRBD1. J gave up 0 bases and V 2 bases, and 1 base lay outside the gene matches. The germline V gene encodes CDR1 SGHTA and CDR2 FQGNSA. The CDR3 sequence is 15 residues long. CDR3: CASSLQGDSYNEQFF. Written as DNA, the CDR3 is TGTGCCAGCAGCTTACAGGGGGACTCCTACAATGAGCAGTTCTTC. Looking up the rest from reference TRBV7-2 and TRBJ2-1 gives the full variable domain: GAGVSQSPSNKVTEKGKDVELRCDPISGHTALYWYRQSLGQGLEFLIYFQGNSAPDKSGLPSDRFSAERTGGSVSTLTIQRTQQEDSAVYLCASSLQGDSYNEQFFGPGTRLTVL.

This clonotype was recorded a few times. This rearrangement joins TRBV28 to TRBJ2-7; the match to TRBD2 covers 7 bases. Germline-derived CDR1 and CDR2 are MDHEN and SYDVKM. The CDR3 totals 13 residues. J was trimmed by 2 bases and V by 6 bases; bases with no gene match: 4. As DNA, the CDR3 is TGTGCCAGCAGACAACGGGAGGCCTACGAGCAGTACTTC. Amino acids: CASRQREAYEQYF.

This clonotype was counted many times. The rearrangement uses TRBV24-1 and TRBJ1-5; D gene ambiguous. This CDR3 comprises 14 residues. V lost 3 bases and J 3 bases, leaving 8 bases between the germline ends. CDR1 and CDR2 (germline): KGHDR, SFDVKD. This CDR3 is CATSDRAVNQPQHF. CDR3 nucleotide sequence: TGTGCCACCAGTGATAGGGCAGTCAATCAGCCCCAGCATTTT.

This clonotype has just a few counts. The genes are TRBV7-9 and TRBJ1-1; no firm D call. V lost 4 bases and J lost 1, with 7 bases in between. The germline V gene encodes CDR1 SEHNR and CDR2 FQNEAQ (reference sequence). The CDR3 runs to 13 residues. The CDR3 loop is CASSYGSNTEAFF. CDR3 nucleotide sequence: TGTGCCAGCAGCTACGGGTCGAACACTGAAGCTTTCTTT.

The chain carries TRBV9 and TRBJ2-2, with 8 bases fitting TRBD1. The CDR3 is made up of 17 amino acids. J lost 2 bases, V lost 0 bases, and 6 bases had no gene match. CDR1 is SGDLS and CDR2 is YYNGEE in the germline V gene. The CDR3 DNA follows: TGTGCCAGCAGCGTAGGGTGGGGGACAGGCAACACCGGGGAGCTGTTTTTT. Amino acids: CASSVGWGTGNTGELFF.

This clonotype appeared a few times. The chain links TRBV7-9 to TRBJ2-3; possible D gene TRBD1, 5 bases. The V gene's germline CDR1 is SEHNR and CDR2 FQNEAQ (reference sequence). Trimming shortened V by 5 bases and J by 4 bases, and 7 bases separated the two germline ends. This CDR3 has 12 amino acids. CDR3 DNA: TGTGCCAGCAGCCCAGGGCCAGATACGCAGTATTTT. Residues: CASSPGPDTQYF.

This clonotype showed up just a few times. CDR3 loop: CASSPVSTGRSYEQYF. The CDR3 bases are TGTGCCAGCAGCCCTGTTTCGACAGGCCGCTCCTACGAGCAGTACTTC. This chain links TRBV3-1 with TRBJ2-7; a possible D gene is TRBD1 (6 bases). Germline V gene data show CDR1 as LGHDT and CDR2 as YNNKEL (reference sequence). V lost 4 bases to trimming and J lost 0 bases, with 16 bases between them. The CDR3 consists of 16 residues.

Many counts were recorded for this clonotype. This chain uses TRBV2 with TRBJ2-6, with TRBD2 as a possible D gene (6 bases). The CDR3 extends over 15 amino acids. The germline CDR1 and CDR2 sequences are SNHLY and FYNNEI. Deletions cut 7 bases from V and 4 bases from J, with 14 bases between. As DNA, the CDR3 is TGTGCCAGCATAGGAGGGCCGGCAGGGGCCAACGTCCTGACTTTC. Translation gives CASIGGPAGANVLTF.

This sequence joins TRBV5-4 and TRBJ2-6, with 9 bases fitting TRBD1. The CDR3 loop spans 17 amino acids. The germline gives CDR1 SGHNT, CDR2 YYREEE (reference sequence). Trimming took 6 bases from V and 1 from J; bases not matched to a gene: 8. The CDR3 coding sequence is TGTGCCAGCACCCCCGCCGGGACAGGGTCTGGGGCCAACGTCCTGACTTTC. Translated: CASTPAGTGSGANVLTF.

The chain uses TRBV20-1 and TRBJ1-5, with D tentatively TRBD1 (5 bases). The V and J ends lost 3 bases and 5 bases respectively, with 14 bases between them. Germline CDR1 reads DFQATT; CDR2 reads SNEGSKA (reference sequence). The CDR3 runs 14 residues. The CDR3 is CSASGRVGDQPQHF. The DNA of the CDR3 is TGCAGTGCTAGCGGCAGGGTAGGGGATCAGCCCCAGCATTTT.

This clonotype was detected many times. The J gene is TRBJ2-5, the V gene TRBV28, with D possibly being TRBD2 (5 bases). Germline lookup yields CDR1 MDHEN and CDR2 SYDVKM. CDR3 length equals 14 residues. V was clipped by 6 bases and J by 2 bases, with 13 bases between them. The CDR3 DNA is TGTGCCAGCAGACTTCTAGCAGAGCAAGAGACCCAGTACTTC. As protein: CASRLLAEQETQYF.

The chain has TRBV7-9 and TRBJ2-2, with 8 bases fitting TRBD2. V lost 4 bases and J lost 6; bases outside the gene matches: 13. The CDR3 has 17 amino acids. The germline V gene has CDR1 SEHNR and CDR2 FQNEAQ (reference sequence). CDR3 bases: TGTGCCAGCAGCTCCCCCGGGACTAGTCTGGTCCCCGGGGAGCTGTTTTTT. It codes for CASSSPGTSLVPGELFF.

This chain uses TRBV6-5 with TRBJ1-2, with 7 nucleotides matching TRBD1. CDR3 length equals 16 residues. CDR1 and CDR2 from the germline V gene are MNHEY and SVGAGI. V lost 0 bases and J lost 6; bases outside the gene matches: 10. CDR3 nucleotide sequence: TGTGCCAGCAGTTACTCCCCCTCGACAGGGCAAGATGGCTACACCTTC. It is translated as CASSYSPSTGQDGYTF.

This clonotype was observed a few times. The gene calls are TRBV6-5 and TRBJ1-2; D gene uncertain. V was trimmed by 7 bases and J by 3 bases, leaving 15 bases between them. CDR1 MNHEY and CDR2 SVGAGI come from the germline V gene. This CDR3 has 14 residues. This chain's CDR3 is CASKPGGSYYGYTF. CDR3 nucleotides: TGTGCCAGCAAACCGGGCGGAAGTTACTATGGCTACACCTTC.

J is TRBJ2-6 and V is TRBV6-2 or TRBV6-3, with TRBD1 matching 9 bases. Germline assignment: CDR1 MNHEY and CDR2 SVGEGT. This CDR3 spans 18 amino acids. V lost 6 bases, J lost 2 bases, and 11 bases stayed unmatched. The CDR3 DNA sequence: TGTGCCAGCAGACAATCCGACAGGGGGAAACCTGGGGCCAACGTCCTGACTTTC. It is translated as CASRQSDRGKPGANVLTF.

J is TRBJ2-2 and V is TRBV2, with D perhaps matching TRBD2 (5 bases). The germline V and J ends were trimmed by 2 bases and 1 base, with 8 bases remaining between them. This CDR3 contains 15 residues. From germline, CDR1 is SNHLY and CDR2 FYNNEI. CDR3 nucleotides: TGTGCCAGCAGTGAATCGGGGTTGAACACCGGGGAGCTGTTTTTT. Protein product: CASSESGLNTGELFF.

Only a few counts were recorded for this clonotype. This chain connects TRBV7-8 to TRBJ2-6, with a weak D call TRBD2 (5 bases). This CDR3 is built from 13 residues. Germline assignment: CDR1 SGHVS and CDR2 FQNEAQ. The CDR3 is CADSNSGANVLTF. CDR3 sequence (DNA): TGTGCGGACTCAAACTCTGGGGCCAACGTCCTGACTTTC.

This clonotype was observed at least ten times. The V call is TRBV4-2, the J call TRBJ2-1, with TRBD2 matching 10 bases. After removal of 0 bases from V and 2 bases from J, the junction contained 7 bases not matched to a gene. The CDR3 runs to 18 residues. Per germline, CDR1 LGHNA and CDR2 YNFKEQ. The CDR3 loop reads CASSQDGASGRAYNEQFF. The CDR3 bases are TGTGCCAGCAGCCAAGATGGGGCGAGCGGGAGGGCCTACAATGAGCAGTTCTTC.

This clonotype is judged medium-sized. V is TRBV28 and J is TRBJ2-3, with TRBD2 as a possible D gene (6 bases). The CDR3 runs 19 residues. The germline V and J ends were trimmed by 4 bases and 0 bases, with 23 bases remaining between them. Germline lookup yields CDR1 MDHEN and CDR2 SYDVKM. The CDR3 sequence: CASSSGLPGVSGSTDTQYF. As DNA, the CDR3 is TGTGCCAGCAGTTCGGGACTCCCCGGCGTGTCGGGAAGCACAGATACGCAGTATTTT. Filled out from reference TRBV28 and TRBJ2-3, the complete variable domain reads DVKVTQSSRYLVKRTGEKVFLECVQDMDHENMFWYRQDPGLGLRLIYFSYDVKMKEKGDIPEGYSVSREKKERFSLILESASTNQTSMYLCASSSGLPGVSGSTDTQYFGPGTRLTVL.

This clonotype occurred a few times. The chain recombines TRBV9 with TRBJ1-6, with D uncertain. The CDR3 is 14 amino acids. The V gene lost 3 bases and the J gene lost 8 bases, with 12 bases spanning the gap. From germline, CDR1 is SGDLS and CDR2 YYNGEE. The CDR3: CASSEGGQDSPLHF. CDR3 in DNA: TGTGCCAGCAGCGAAGGCGGTCAGGATTCACCCCTCCACTTT.

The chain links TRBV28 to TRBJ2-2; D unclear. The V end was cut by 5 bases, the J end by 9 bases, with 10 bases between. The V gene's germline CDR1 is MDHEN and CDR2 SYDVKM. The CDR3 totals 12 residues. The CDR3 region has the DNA TGTGCCAGCAGTCCTCCCTACCGGGAGCTGTTTTTT. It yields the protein CASSPPYRELFF.

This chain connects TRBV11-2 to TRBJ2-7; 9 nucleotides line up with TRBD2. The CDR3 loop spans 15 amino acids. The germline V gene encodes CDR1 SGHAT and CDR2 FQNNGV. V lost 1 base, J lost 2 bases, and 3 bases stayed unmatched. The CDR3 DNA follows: TGTGCCAGCAGCTTAGCGACTAGCGGAACCTACGAGCAGTACTTC. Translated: CASSLATSGTYEQYF.

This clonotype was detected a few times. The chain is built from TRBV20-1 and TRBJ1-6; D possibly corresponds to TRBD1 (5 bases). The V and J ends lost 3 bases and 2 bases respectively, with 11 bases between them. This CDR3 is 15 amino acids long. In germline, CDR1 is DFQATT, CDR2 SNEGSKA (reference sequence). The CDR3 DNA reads TGCAGTGCTAGCGCAGGGAAGGCCTATAATTCACCCCTCCACTTT. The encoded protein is CSASAGKAYNSPLHF.

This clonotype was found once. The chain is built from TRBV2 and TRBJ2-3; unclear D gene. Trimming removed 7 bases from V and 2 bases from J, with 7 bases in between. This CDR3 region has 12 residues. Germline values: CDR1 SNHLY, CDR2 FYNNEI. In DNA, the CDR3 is TGTGCCAGCACCCTTGCCACAGATACGCAGTATTTT. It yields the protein CASTLATDTQYF.

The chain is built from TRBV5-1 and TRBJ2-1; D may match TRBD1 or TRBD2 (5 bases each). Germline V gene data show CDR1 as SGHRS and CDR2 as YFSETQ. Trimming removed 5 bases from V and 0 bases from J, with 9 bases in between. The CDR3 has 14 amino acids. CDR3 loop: CASSWGNSYNEQFF. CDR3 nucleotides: TGCGCCAGCAGTTGGGGGAACTCCTACAATGAGCAGTTCTTC.